The source of this T cell receptor beta chain is a study of radiation and T cells in renal cell carcinoma. Indicated time point: blood 4 weeks post-SBRT, at nephrectomy. Treatment reported: 15 Gy SBRT to primary tumor, nephrectomy 4 weeks later. As for this clone: Its antigen remains unknown.

This table comes from immunoSEQ multiplex PCR, and its TCRdb copy is limited to in-frame clones, with some not included. This table holds about 77,000 clones, less than 90% found once. Study results and caveats: Top tumor clonotypes rose in blood 2 weeks post-radiation, then contracted.

Germline CDR1 is KGHSH and CDR2 is LQKENI. The germline V and J ends were trimmed by 5 bases and 5 bases, with 21 bases remaining between them. This CDR3 comprises 16 residues. The clonotype was recovered from a woman in her sixties with renal cell carcinoma. V is TRBV18 and J is TRBJ2-5, with D maybe TRBD1 (5 bases). The sequencing here drew on blood, taken from a patient whose treatment included radiotherapy and nephrectomy. CDR3 loop: CASSSETGQLGETQYF. For the CDR3, the DNA is TGTGCCAGCTCATCGGAAACAGGACAACTCGGCGAGACCCAGTACTTC.